What follows is one T cell receptor (beta chain) and its context. Its binding antigen is unknown. No much larger clone is present one base from it, and per-base qualities are unavailable. At one collaborating source in Seattle, patients were enrolled during active infection and were followed longitudinally through the course of disease. Collaborating institutions collected whole blood in K2EDTA tubes following their own protocols. For TCRbeta analysis, collaborators shipped samples as frozen whole blood, isolated PBMCs, or DNA extracted from either of those sample types. CDR1 is given as SGHAT and CDR2 as FQNNGV, both from the germline V gene. Measured from the cysteine to the phenylalanine, the CDR3 is 14 residues long. Solely the CDR3 DNA is kept, with 42 bases framed from the first base. At the junction V is shortened by 4 bases and J by 6 bases; bases outside the gene matches: 4. The immunoSEQ Assay, a bias-controlled multiplex PCR, was used to amplify TCRbeta CDR3 regions from genomic DNA. In the authors' own workflow: Within the assay, amplification of reference gene primers was used to estimate how many nucleated cells each sample contained. To quantify the absolute abundance of each unique TCRbeta CDR3 rearrangement, sequence reads were collapsed and filtered. For each sample, productive Simpson clonality was calculated as the square root of Simpson's diversity index across productive rearrangements. TCRdb mirrors the immuneACCESS table, restricted to in-frame sequences. Some clones are absent from its copies; in checked studies, under half trace to an unresolved V gene, and the reason for the others is unknown. V and J calls and clone size are those listed in that table; D and trimming were worked out from the DNA. The sample table lists over 450,000 clones, nearly 90% of them with a count of one. The top ten clonotypes cover around 0.9% of the sample.

The data derive from a study of blood T cell repertoires in COVID-19 (dated by TCRdb to 2020 to 2022). In the study overall: The collaborator samples originated in the United States, Italy and Spain and spanned the acute and convalescent phases of COVID-19. The prospective study material was composed of cDNA or gDNA derived from T cells, B-cell-depleted T cells, or PBMCs. The dataset comprised deeply sampled blood TCRbeta repertoires from subjects exposed to, actively infected with, or recovered from COVID-19. A freely available public database, intended as a resource for researchers studying the immune response to SARS-CoV-2, is where the repertoires were released. The samples were drawn from the first 160 participants of the ongoing ImmuneRACE study and from 950 to 1,500 subjects provided by 6 global collaborators. The sample metadata nearly always contained a de-identified subject ID, COVID-19 status, age in years and sex. Where HLA class I and class II types were available, the types were taken from metadata supplied by the sample provider, not from assay-based typing. What the authors observed across the whole study: How much clinical and demographic metadata was included differed by source and by participant, and the metadata was provided uncurated.

Sequenced input: peripheral blood. This sequence uses TRBV11-2 and TRBJ2-7; 12 bases in the middle match TRBD1. The clonotype comes from a man between 18 and 29 years old with COVID-19, enrolled during active disease. The nucleotide sequence is TGTGCCAGCAGCTCCGGGACAGGGGGCAGCGAGCAGTACTTC. This gives the protein CASSSGTGGSEQYF.